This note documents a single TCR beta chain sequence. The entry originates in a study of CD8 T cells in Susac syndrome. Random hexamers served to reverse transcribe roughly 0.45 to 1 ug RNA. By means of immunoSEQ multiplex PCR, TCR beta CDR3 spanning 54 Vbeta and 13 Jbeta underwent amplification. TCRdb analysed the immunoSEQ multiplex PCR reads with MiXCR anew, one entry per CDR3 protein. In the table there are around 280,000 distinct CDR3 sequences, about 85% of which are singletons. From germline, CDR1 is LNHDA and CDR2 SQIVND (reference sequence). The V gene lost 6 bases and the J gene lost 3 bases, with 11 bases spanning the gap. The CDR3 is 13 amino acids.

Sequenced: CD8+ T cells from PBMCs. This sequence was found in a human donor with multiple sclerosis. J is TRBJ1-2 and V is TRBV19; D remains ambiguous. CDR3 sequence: CASSPAGDYGYTF. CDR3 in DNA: TGTGCCAGTAGCCCGGCCGGGGACTATGGCTACACCTTC.